These 8 T cell receptor beta chains were sequenced from one sample in a study of OX40 agonist ivuxolimab in advanced cancers. The library was prepared using the immunoSEQ multiplex PCR assay. TCRdb limited this immuneACCESS table to in-frame rearrangements with V and J called. A share of clones is missing; checked studies link under half to unresolved V genes, and the rest is unexplained. The sample has roughly 49,000 clones on record, around nine tenths of them singletons. About 9.3% of the sample goes to the ten largest clones. The material was CD4+ or CD8+ T cells sorted from blood, obtained in a trial of the OX40 agonist ivuxolimab. These receptors originate from an adult with an advanced solid tumor such as melanoma, head and neck, liver or kidney cancer.

The chain couples TRBV28 to TRBJ1-1; TRBD1 is a possible D gene (6 bases). Germline lookup yields CDR1 MDHEN and CDR2 SYDVKM. The CDR3 extends over 15 amino acids. Trimming cost V 5 bases and J 2 bases, with 15 bases left between them. CDR3 DNA sequence: TGTGCCAGCAGTCCCTGGGCGGACAGAAACACTGAAGCTTTCTTT. Protein product: CASSPWADRNTEAFF.

The chain employs TRBV30 and TRBJ2-5; TRBD2 agrees at 10 bases. The germline V gene has CDR1 GTSNPN and CDR2 SVGIG (reference sequence). The CDR3 contains 15 residues. The trim removed 3 bases at V and 5 bases at J, leaving 9 bases unmatched. The DNA for the CDR3 is TGTGCCTGGAGGGGCAGCGGGGGGGCCCTGGAGACCCAGTACTTC. It specifies CAWRGSGGALETQYF.

The DNA of the CDR3 is TGCGCCAGCAGCCAAGAGGGACAGGGGGCCGGCGGGGAGCTGTTTTTT. Residues: CASSQEGQGAGGELFF. The chain recombines TRBV4-1 with TRBJ2-2; 12 bases are a match to TRBD1. Per germline, CDR1 MGHRA and CDR2 YSYEKL. J gave up 7 bases and V 0 bases, and 3 bases lay outside the gene matches. The CDR3 runs 16 residues.

The V gene is TRBV9, the J gene TRBJ2-7, with D unresolved. The CDR3 spans 12 residues. The V end was cut by 3 bases, the J end by 6 bases, with 10 bases between. Germline V gives CDR1 SGDLS, CDR2 YYNGEE. CDR3 in DNA: TGTGCCAGCAGCGAGCCCCGGCCCGAGCAGTACTTC. Translation gives CASSEPRPEQYF.

The chain uses TRBV29-1 and TRBJ1-1; possibly TRBD1 for D (5 bases). The V end was cut by 4 bases, the J end by 1 base, with 13 bases between. The CDR3 totals 14 residues. CDR1 and CDR2 from the germline V gene are SQVTM and ANQGSEA. CDR3 region: CSVVGGEKNTEAFF. The CDR3 DNA sequence: TGCAGCGTTGTGGGGGGGGAAAAGAACACTGAAGCTTTCTTT.

This chain joins TRBV2 and TRBJ2-7; TRBD2 is a possible D gene (7 bases). Germline CDR1 is SNHLY and CDR2 is FYNNEI. The CDR3 has 13 residues. Deletions cut 9 bases from V and 6 bases from J, with 18 bases between. The CDR3 here is CARRALGGLEQYF. CDR3 bases: TGTGCCAGACGGGCCCTCGGGGGGCTCGAGCAGTACTTC.

This clone has a single count. V gene TRBV7-9 combines with J gene TRBJ1-2; 7 bases fit TRBD1. The CDR3 has 19 amino acids. The junction had 17 bases not matched to a gene; V was cut back by 3 bases and J by 1 base. Germline V lookup: CDR1 SEHNR, CDR2 FQNEAQ (reference sequence). The CDR3 sequence: CASSFRGYGPGGNNYGYTF. DNA of the CDR3: TGTGCCAGCAGCTTTAGGGGATATGGGCCAGGGGGAAATAACTATGGCTACACCTTC.

The rearrangement links TRBV12-5 to TRBJ2-7; 10 bases align to TRBD1. Losses at the gene ends were 5 bases for V and 7 bases for J; bases not matched to a gene: 11. This CDR3 comprises 15 residues. Germline CDR1 and CDR2: LGHNT and FRNRAP. The CDR3 sequence is CASGATGGPPAEQYF. CDR3 sequence (DNA): TGTGCTAGTGGTGCGACAGGGGGCCCACCTGCGGAGCAGTACTTC.